One sample yielded the 24 T cell receptor beta chains listed below, sequenced in a study of T-cell reconstitution after alpha-beta-depleted transplantation in children. TCRbeta library preparation incorporated unique molecular identifiers. From the PCR reads, TCRdb called clonotypes with MiXCR, one entry per CDR3 protein. The data contain around 680,000 distinct CDR3 sequences, approximately 15% of them seen just once; the ten biggest clones take up 1.1%. The sequencing here drew on PBMCs from the stem cell graft donor, taken from the stem cell graft. Source of these receptors: a human donor who donated a stem cell graft to a child with acute myeloid leukemia.

V is TRBV7-2 and J is TRBJ1-2; tentatively, D is TRBD1 (5 bases). This CDR3 spans 11 amino acids. V gave up 5 bases and J gave up 7 bases, with 8 bases separating them. Germline V CDR1 and CDR2: SGHTA, FQGNSA. CDR3 DNA sequence: TGTGCCAGCAGCGGGAGGGGTGGCTACACCTTC. Translation: CASSGRGGYTF.

This clonotype was counted only a few times. The rearrangement uses TRBV10-2 and TRBJ1-2; possible D gene TRBD1, 6 bases. The V gene's germline CDR1 is WSHSY and CDR2 SAAADI. The CDR3 loop spans 13 amino acids. V lost 4 bases, J lost 8 bases, and 14 bases lay in between. In nucleotides, the CDR3 is TGCGCCAGCAGTGGTAGACAGGCGGGAGGCTACACCTTC. Amino acid sequence: CASSGRQAGGYTF.

This clonotype has a single count. DNA of the CDR3: TGTGCCAGCAGCCGCGCCTCAGGGGGCTCTCATCAGCCCCAGCATTTT. This codes for CASSRASGGSHQPQHF. J is TRBJ1-5 and V is TRBV12-3 or TRBV12-4; 8 nucleotides match TRBD1. V dropped 6 bases and J dropped 5; count of bases not matched to a gene: 12. The CDR3 sequence is 16 residues long.

This clonotype was seen at least ten times. V is TRBV20-1 and J is TRBJ1-5, with a tentative D call TRBD1 (6 bases). The CDR3 covers 15 residues. Germline CDR1 and CDR2: DFQATT and SNEGSKA (reference sequence). The V end lost 6 bases, the J end lost 7 bases, and 22 bases lay between the germline ends. The CDR3 nucleotides are TGCAGTGCAAGCGGACAGCCGGTTGTGCCGCAGCCCCAGCATTTT. Amino acids: CSASGQPVVPQPQHF.

The chain is built from TRBV27 and TRBJ2-1, with TRBD2 as a possible D gene (5 bases). From germline, CDR1 is MNHEY and CDR2 SMNVEV (reference sequence). The V end was cut by 11 bases, the J end by 7 bases, with 18 bases between. This CDR3 region has 13 residues. The CDR3 region has the DNA TGTGCCTCAGCGGAAGCTAACGAAAATGAGCAGTTCTTC. Translated, it gives CASAEANENEQFF.

CDR3 bases: TGTGCTAGTGCCCGGGGGAGCTCCTACAATGAGCAGTTCTTC. This sequence encodes CASARGSSYNEQFF. The V gene is TRBV12-5, the J gene TRBJ2-1; the D gene is possibly TRBD2 (6 bases). Trimming stripped 7 bases from V and 0 bases from J, with 10 bases between. The CDR3 has 14 residues. Germline V gene data show CDR1 as LGHNT and CDR2 as FRNRAP. Together with reference TRBV12-5 and TRBJ2-1, the CDR3 gives the full variable domain: DARVTQTPRHKVTEMGQEVTMRCQPILGHNTVFWYRQTMMQGLELLAYFRNRAPLDDSGMPKDRFSAEMPDATLATLKIQPSEPRDSAVYFCASARGSSYNEQFFGPGTRLTVL.

In this sample, this clonotype turned up a few times. The rearrangement links TRBV20-1 to TRBJ2-7; 9 bases align to TRBD2. Germline assignment: CDR1 DFQATT and CDR2 SNEGSKA (reference sequence). Germline trimming cut 2 bases from V and 7 bases from J; bases unmatched to any gene: 9. The CDR3 is 14 amino acids. The CDR3 nucleotides are TGCAGTGCTAGAAAGGCGGGGGGGCCTGGGGAGCAGTACGTC. This codes for CSARKAGGPGEQYV.

The chain is built from TRBV15 and TRBJ2-2; 8 bases are shared with TRBD2. Germline values: CDR1 LNHNV, CDR2 YYDKDF (reference sequence). The J segment lost 3 bases and the V segment lost 0 bases, leaving 6 bases of the junction unmatched. This CDR3 has 17 amino acids. CDR3 sequence: CATSRDWSGGDTGELFF. The CDR3 DNA is TGTGCCACCAGCAGAGATTGGAGCGGGGGTGACACCGGGGAGCTGTTTTTT.

The chain links TRBV25-1 to TRBJ2-7; maybe TRBD1 (5 bases). Trimming took off 0 bases at V and 0 bases at J, with 9 bases between the two ends. The CDR3 runs 15 residues. Germline V gives CDR1 MGHDK, CDR2 SYGVNS. CDR3: CASSEYRGSSYEQYF. DNA for the CDR3: TGTGCCAGCAGTGAATATAGGGGAAGCTCCTACGAGCAGTACTTC.

This clonotype was counted ten times or more. J is TRBJ2-3 and V is TRBV7-2; D is ambiguous. V dropped 5 bases and J dropped 3 bases, with 24 bases sitting between them. The CDR3 contains 18 residues. Looked up from germline, CDR1 is SGHTA and CDR2 is FQGNSA. CDR3 sequence (DNA): TGTGCCAGCAGCAACTATCGCCGTCTCGGACGACTGACAGATACGCAGTATTTT. Translated: CASSNYRRLGRLTDTQYF.

The chain recombines TRBV13 with TRBJ1-6; D is undetermined. From germline, CDR1 is PRHDT and CDR2 FYEKMQ (reference sequence). The CDR3 is made up of 14 amino acids. Trimming cost V 5 bases and J 6 bases, with 11 bases left between them. CDR3 nucleotide sequence: TGTGCCAGCAGCGTCGGGCCAACTAATTCACCCCTCCACTTT. Translation: CASSVGPTNSPLHF.

This clonotype was found a few times. V usage is TRBV5-1 and J usage is TRBJ2-1; 7 nucleotides align to TRBD1. CDR1 SGHRS and CDR2 YFSETQ come from the germline V gene. CDR3 size: 15 residues. V lost 3 bases to trimming and J lost 12 bases; unmatched junction nucleotides: 15. The CDR3 DNA follows: TGCGCCAGCAGCTCGACAGGGCATTCCCAAATAGTGCAGTTCTTC. Amino acids: CASSSTGHSQIVQFF. The full variable domain, rest sourced from reference TRBV5-1 and TRBJ2-1, is KAGVTQTPRYLIKTRGQQVTLSCSPISGHRSVSWYQQTPGQGLQFLFEYFSETQRNKGNFPGRFSGRQFSNSRSEMNVSTLELGDSALYLCASSSTGHSQIVQFFGPGTRLTVL.

The chain employs TRBV13 and TRBJ2-1; 7 bases match TRBD1. Per the germline V gene, CDR1 is PRHDT and CDR2 is FYEKMQ (reference sequence). The CDR3 spans 16 residues. After removal of 3 bases from V and 6 bases from J, the junction contained 11 bases not matched to a gene. The CDR3 loop reads CASSLDSNRGGNEQFF. The DNA for the CDR3 is TGTGCCAGCAGCTTGGACTCGAACAGGGGCGGCAATGAGCAGTTCTTC.

V usage is TRBV7-8 and J usage is TRBJ2-1, with no clear D. The CDR3 is made up of 11 amino acids. V shed 1 base and J shed 14 bases, with 9 bases lying between them. The V gene's germline CDR1 is SGHVS and CDR2 FQNEAQ. The CDR3 bases are TGTGCCAGCAGCTTAGGGAGAGAAGAGTTCTTC. Translated: CASSLGREEFF. Full variable domain (outside the CDR3, taken from reference TRBV7-8 and TRBJ2-1): GAGVSQSPRYKVAKRGQDVALRCDPISGHVSLFWYQQALGQGPEFLTYFQNEAQLDKSGLPSDRFFAERPEGSVSTLKIQRTQQEDSAVYLCASSLGREEFFGPGTRLTVL.

This clonotype occurred a few times. J is TRBJ2-7 and V is TRBV6-1; tentatively, D is TRBD1 (7 bases). Germline CDR1 reads MNHNS; CDR2 reads SASEGT. Between the trimmed V and J ends, which lost 11 bases and 6 bases, there was a span of 11 bases. The CDR3 is 10 amino acids. Written as DNA, the CDR3 is TGTGCCTCGGAGGGGGCCGAGCAGTACTTC. Protein: CASEGAEQYF.

CDR3 loop: CASSQEWGVTDTQYF. The CDR3 region has the DNA TGCGCCAGCAGCCAAGAGTGGGGAGTCACAGATACGCAGTATTTT. The chain employs TRBV4-3 and TRBJ2-3, with D tentatively TRBD2 (5 bases). Per the germline V gene, CDR1 is LGHNA and CDR2 is YSLEER. The CDR3 is made up of 15 amino acids. Trimming removed 0 bases from V and 2 bases from J, with 9 bases in between.

This clonotype has more than one count but fewer than ten. The chain recombines TRBV28 with TRBJ1-2; D is possibly TRBD1 (5 bases). The germline CDR1 and CDR2 sequences are MDHEN and SYDVKM. The V end lost 4 bases, the J end lost 0 bases, and 15 bases lay between the germline ends. There are 16 residues in the CDR3. The CDR3 sequence: CASSSYWGLANYGYTF. CDR3 nucleotides: TGTGCCAGCAGTTCCTATTGGGGACTAGCTAACTATGGCTACACCTTC.

This clonotype was observed at least ten times. The chain couples TRBV29-1 to TRBJ2-2; D is possibly TRBD1 (6 bases). The V end lost 6 bases, the J end lost 0 bases, and 17 bases lay between the germline ends. Germline CDR1 is SQVTM and CDR2 is ANQGSEA. This CDR3 is built from 16 residues. The DNA for the CDR3 is TGCAGCGTCTCGACAGGCCCCGCTACGAACACCGGGGAGCTGTTTTTT. Its translation: CSVSTGPATNTGELFF.

The chain has TRBV15 and TRBJ1-5, with a weak D call TRBD1 (5 bases). The CDR3 spans 16 residues. Trimming removed 1 base at V and 2 bases at J, with 12 bases between. Germline CDR1 reads LNHNV; CDR2 reads YYDKDF (reference sequence). In nucleotides, the CDR3 is TGTGCCACCAGCAGAGCGGGCAGGGTCGGCAATCAGCCCCAGCATTTT. Translating it yields CATSRAGRVGNQPQHF.

The chain is built from TRBV6-5 and TRBJ2-2; D gene ambiguous. This CDR3 has 14 residues. Per germline, CDR1 MNHEY and CDR2 SVGAGI. V gave up 0 bases and J gave up 3 bases, with 5 bases separating them. The CDR3 nucleotides are TGTGCCAGCAGTTACTCCTGGCACACCGGGGAGCTGTTTTTT. It codes for CASSYSWHTGELFF.

The CDR3 region is CASSQDGGRAEQYF. The CDR3 DNA follows: TGCGCCAGCAGCCAAGATGGGGGTCGGGCGGAGCAGTACTTC. The chain carries TRBV4-3 and TRBJ2-7; D may be TRBD1 or TRBD2 (5 bases each). The CDR3 length is 14 residues. The V gene lost 0 bases and the J gene lost 7 bases, with 13 bases spanning the gap. Germline V gene lookup returns CDR1 LGHNA and CDR2 YSLEER.

The chain combines TRBV20-1 with TRBJ1-2; TRBD1 matches 7 bases. The CDR3 spans 14 residues. V was clipped by 3 bases and J by 1 base; unmatched bases: 5. Germline lookup yields CDR1 DFQATT and CDR2 SNEGSKA (reference sequence). CDR3 bases: TGCAGTGCTAGCGTAACAGGGGTTAACTATGGCTACACCTTC. Its translation is CSASVTGVNYGYTF.

This clonotype was seen a handful of times. The genes are TRBV25-1 and TRBJ2-5, with a possible D match to TRBD1 (6 bases). CDR3 length equals 14 residues. The germline V gene encodes CDR1 MGHDK and CDR2 SYGVNS. V lost 5 bases and J lost 2, with 12 bases in between. This chain's CDR3 is CASSPRDKQETQYF. In DNA, the CDR3 is TGTGCCAGCAGTCCCCGGGACAAGCAAGAGACCCAGTACTTC. Using reference TRBV25-1 and TRBJ2-5 for the parts outside the CDR3, the full variable domain is EADIYQTPRYLVIGTGKKITLECSQTMGHDKMYWYQQDPGMELHLIHYSYGVNSTEKGDLSSESTVSRIRTEHFPLTLESARPSHTSQYLCASSPRDKQETQYFGPGTRLLVL.

The chain carries TRBV28 and TRBJ1-2; D uncertain. V was trimmed by 7 bases and J by 6 bases, leaving 15 bases between them. This CDR3 has 13 residues. The germline V gene has CDR1 MDHEN and CDR2 SYDVKM. The chain's CDR3 is CASTPGVGNGYTF. CDR3 DNA sequence: TGTGCCAGCACCCCGGGTGTAGGGAATGGCTACACCTTC.